This record covers a single TCR beta chain. The CDR3 is 15 residues long. Trimming removed 3 bases from V and 4 bases from J, with 15 bases in between. Per the germline V gene, CDR1 is MNHNS and CDR2 is SASEGT. PCR amplification relied on 60 Vbeta primers (plus 13 Jbeta primers). Data came from immunoSEQ multiplex PCR; TCRdb stores just in-frame clones and leaves some out. The sample has roughly 160,000 clones, 80% seen once. This sample was included in a study of cytomegalovirus exposure and HLA in healthy donors. The sample consisted of PBMCs. The gene calls are TRBV6-1 and TRBJ2-5; weak D call: TRBD2 (5 bases). The source is a man younger than 35 in good health and CMV-seropositive. The DNA of the CDR3 is TGTGCCAGCAGTGACCCCAGAGGGAGAGGAGAGACCCAGTACTTC. It is translated as CASSDPRGRGETQYF.